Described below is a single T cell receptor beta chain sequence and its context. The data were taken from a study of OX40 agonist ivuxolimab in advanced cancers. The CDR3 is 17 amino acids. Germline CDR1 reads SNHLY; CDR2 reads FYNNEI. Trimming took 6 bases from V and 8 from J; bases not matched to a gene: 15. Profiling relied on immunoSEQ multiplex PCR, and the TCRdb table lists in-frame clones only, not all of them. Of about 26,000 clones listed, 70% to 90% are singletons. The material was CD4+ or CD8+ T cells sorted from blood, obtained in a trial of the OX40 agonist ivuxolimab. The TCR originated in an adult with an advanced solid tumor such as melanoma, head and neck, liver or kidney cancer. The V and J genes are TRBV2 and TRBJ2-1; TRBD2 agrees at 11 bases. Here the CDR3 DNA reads TGTGCCAGCAGCCATCCCACGGGACTAGCGGTCGTTGATGAGCAGTTCTTC. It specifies CASSHPTGLAVVDEQFF. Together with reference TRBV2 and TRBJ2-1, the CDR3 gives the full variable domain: EPEVTQTPSHQVTQMGQEVILRCVPISNHLYFYWYRQILGQKVEFLVSFYNNEISEKSEIFDDQFSVERPDGSNFTLKIRSTKLEDSAMYFCASSHPTGLAVVDEQFFGPGTRLTVL.